The 6 T cell receptor beta chains in this list originate from one sample, sequenced in a study of cytotoxic CD8 clonotypes in ibrutinib-treated CLL. Data came from immunoSEQ multiplex PCR; TCRdb stores just in-frame clones and leaves some out. The sample holds over 95,000 clones, about 50% seen once. Specimen: PBMCs, collected after 24 months of ibrutinib treatment. These receptors were collected from a human donor with chronic lymphocytic leukemia.

This sequence joins TRBV14 and TRBJ2-1; D possibly matches TRBD1 or TRBD2 (5 bases each). Germline V gene lookup returns CDR1 SGHDN and CDR2 FVKESK. The ends were cut back, 2 bases at V and 3 bases at J, with 11 bases in the middle. CDR3 length: 15 residues. The CDR3 reads CASSQYGANYNEQFF. Here the CDR3 DNA reads TGTGCCAGCAGCCAATACGGGGCAAACTACAATGAGCAGTTCTTC. Full variable domain (missing parts from reference TRBV14 and TRBJ2-1): EAGVTQFPSHSVIEKGQTVTLRCDPISGHDNLYWYRRVMGKEIKFLLHFVKESKQDESGMPNNRFLAERTGGTYSTLKVQPAELEDSGVYFCASSQYGANYNEQFFGPGTRLTVL.

J is TRBJ1-2 and V is TRBV6-5, with no clear D. CDR3 length: 13 amino acids. V lost 4 bases, J lost 7 bases, and 13 bases lay in between. Germline V gene lookup returns CDR1 MNHEY and CDR2 SVGAGI. The CDR3 DNA follows: TGTGCCAGCAGTTCCTTTGATACGGCTGGCTACACCTTC. As protein: CASSSFDTAGYTF.

The gene calls are TRBV25-1 and TRBJ2-1; TRBD1 matches 7 bases. J gave up 1 base and V 0 bases, and 0 bases lay outside the gene matches. This CDR3 spans 15 amino acids. In germline, CDR1 is MGHDK, CDR2 SYGVNS. Here the CDR3 DNA reads TGTGCCAGCAGTGAATACAGGGGGTCCTACAATGAGCAGTTCTTC. It yields the protein CASSEYRGSYNEQFF. The variable domain in full, completed from reference TRBV25-1 and TRBJ2-1, reads EADIYQTPRYLVIGTGKKITLECSQTMGHDKMYWYQQDPGMELHLIHYSYGVNSTEKGDLSSESTVSRIRTEHFPLTLESARPSHTSQYLCASSEYRGSYNEQFFGPGTRLTVL.

This clone showed up just a few times. The V gene is TRBV13, the J gene TRBJ2-7; D is possibly TRBD1 (6 bases). Trimming took 4 bases from V and 4 from J, leaving 8 bases between them. Germline V gives CDR1 PRHDT, CDR2 FYEKMQ (reference sequence). The CDR3 spans 12 residues. The CDR3 loop is CASSSTGYEQYF. The CDR3 nucleotides are TGTGCCAGCAGCTCAACAGGGTACGAGCAGTACTTC.

This clone came up a few times. The CDR3 DNA sequence: TGTGCCAGCAGTGCGGCAGGGGGCAGCTATGGCTACACCTTC. Protein: CASSAAGGSYGYTF. The J gene is TRBJ1-2, the V gene TRBV2; 8 bases agree with TRBD1. Germline loops: CDR1 SNHLY, CDR2 FYNNEI. The CDR3 has 14 residues. V dropped 4 bases and J dropped 4; count of bases not matched to a gene: 5. Full variable domain (missing parts from reference TRBV2 and TRBJ1-2): EPEVTQTPSHQVTQMGQEVILRCVPISNHLYFYWYRQILGQKVEFLVSFYNNEISEKSEIFDDQFSVERPDGSNFTLKIRSTKLEDSAMYFCASSAAGGSYGYTFGSGTRLTVV.

This clone was counted a few times. The chain has TRBV6-5 and TRBJ2-7; D is possibly TRBD1 or TRBD2 (5 bases each). This CDR3 is built from 14 residues. V was trimmed by 4 bases and J by 6 bases, leaving 16 bases between them. The germline V gene has CDR1 MNHEY and CDR2 SVGAGI. The CDR3 DNA reads as TGTGCCAGCAGTTCGGGACGGCCAGAGGTCGAGCAGTACTTC. It yields the protein CASSSGRPEVEQYF.